This T cell receptor beta chain was sequenced during a study of blood T cell repertoires in COVID-19. Background on the study: There were acute and convalescent COVID-19 samples, and they came from the United States, Italy and Spain. Sample material is recorded as cDNA or gDNA derived from T cells, B-cell-depleted T cells, or PBMCs.

Original processing methods: The assay estimated nucleated cells by amplifying reference gene primers. The protocol was immunoSEQ multiplex PCR, while the TCRdb copy is restricted to in-frame clones and leaves out a portion. For V, J and clone size, that table is used; D and trimming come from the DNA. The data contain around 80,000 clones, around 79% of them seen just once; the ten biggest clones take up approximately 12%. The CDR3 totals 12 residues. The trim removed 7 bases at V and 8 bases at J, leaving 4 bases unmatched. CDR1 is MNHEY and CDR2 is SVGAGI in the germline V gene. The receptor was derived from a man at least 80 years old with acute or convalescent COVID-19. The sample consisted of peripheral blood. The chain links TRBV6-5 to TRBJ2-1; 8 bases map to TRBD2. The CDR3 nucleotides read TGTGCCAGCACCCTACTAGCGGATGAGCAGTTCTTC. It translates to CASTLLADEQFF.